These 30 T cell receptor beta chains were all obtained from the same sample, sequenced in a study of shared clonotypes between healthy human individuals. Sequencing was performed with immunoSEQ multiplex PCR; in TCRdb, only in-frame clones are kept and a portion is missing. The repertoire holds millions of clones, with around 96% as singletons. CD45RO negativity and positive selection for CCR7 defined naive CD8 cells, a population that excluded terminally differentiated effector memory CD45RA+ cells. The sequencing input was naive CD8+ T cells sorted from blood. Source of these receptors: a man younger than 30 in good health.

The chain links TRBV28 to TRBJ2-5; 7 bases match TRBD1. From germline, CDR1 is MDHEN and CDR2 SYDVKM. This CDR3 is 16 amino acids long. V lost 6 bases, J lost 5 bases, and 15 bases stayed unmatched. The CDR3 sequence: CASSITGPQGPETQYF. The CDR3 DNA sequence: TGTGCCAGCAGCATTACCGGCCCACAGGGGCCCGAGACCCAGTACTTC.

The chain joins TRBV6-5 to TRBJ2-3; TRBD1 or TRBD2 may be the D gene (5 bases each). CDR1 and CDR2 from the germline V gene are MNHEY and SVGAGI. CDR3 length equals 15 residues. V was clipped by 6 bases and J by 2 bases, with 15 bases between them. In nucleotides, the CDR3 is TGTGCCAGCAGCCTAGGGACCGTGGACACAGATACGCAGTATTTT. This translates into CASSLGTVDTDTQYF.

The rearrangement links TRBV2 to TRBJ1-1; 8 bases fit TRBD1. With 0 bases clipped from V and 1 base from J, the junction kept 4 bases outside the gene matches. Germline CDR1 is SNHLY and CDR2 is FYNNEI. The CDR3 extends over 16 amino acids. The CDR3 loop reads CASSEAAGTGNTEAFF. In DNA, the CDR3 is TGTGCCAGCAGTGAAGCCGCCGGGACAGGGAACACTGAAGCTTTCTTT.

To note about this clone: Other DNA sequences in the same sample also yield this CDR3. The CDR3 reads CASSQDGGGNQPQHF. The CDR3 DNA follows: TGCGCCAGCAGCCAAGATGGCGGGGGTAATCAGCCCCAGCATTTT. The V call is TRBV4-3, the J call TRBJ1-5, with D possibly being TRBD1 (5 bases). Per germline, CDR1 LGHNA and CDR2 YSLEER. The V end lost 0 bases, the J end lost 4 bases, and 10 bases lay between the germline ends. The CDR3 loop spans 15 amino acids.

A remark on this clone: The identical CDR3 is also encoded by other nucleotide sequences in the sample. In DNA, the CDR3 is TGCGCCAGCAGCTCCGGGACAGGATCCTACGAGCAGTACTTC. Its protein product is CASSSGTGSYEQYF. V gene TRBV5-1 combines with J gene TRBJ2-7, with 8 bases lining up with TRBD1. The germline V gene has CDR1 SGHRS and CDR2 YFSETQ. J was trimmed by 1 base and V by 3 bases; bases with no gene match: 3. The CDR3 totals 14 residues. The full variable domain, completed using reference TRBV5-1 and TRBJ2-7, is KAGVTQTPRYLIKTRGQQVTLSCSPISGHRSVSWYQQTPGQGLQFLFEYFSETQRNKGNFPGRFSGRQFSNSRSEMNVSTLELGDSALYLCASSSGTGSYEQYFGPGTRLTVT.

The CDR3: CASSIAGGTGPDTQYF. In DNA form, the CDR3 reads TGTGCCAGTAGTATAGCGGGCGGGACGGGGCCAGATACGCAGTATTTT. The chain joins TRBV19 to TRBJ2-3, with D maybe TRBD2 (6 bases). Trimming removed 1 base from V and 4 bases from J, with 15 bases in between. The CDR3 length is 16 residues. CDR1 is LNHDA, CDR2 SQIVND, per germline (reference sequence). The whole variable domain, remainder taken from reference TRBV19 and TRBJ2-3, is DGGITQSPKYLFRKEGQNVTLSCEQNLNHDAMYWYRQDPGQGLRLIYYSQIVNDFQKGDIAEGYSVSREKKESFPLTVTSAQKNPTAFYLCASSIAGGTGPDTQYFGPGTRLTVL.

The chain joins TRBV7-2 to TRBJ2-5, with D possibly TRBD1 on 7 matching bases. Trimming cost V 3 bases and J 2 bases, with 19 bases left between them. The CDR3 sequence is 17 residues long. Germline V gene sequence: CDR1 SGHTA, CDR2 FQGNSA. The CDR3, as DNA: TGTGCCAGCAGCTTTTTATTCGACAGGGCGGGGCAAGAGACCCAGTACTTC. Its translation: CASSFLFDRAGQETQYF.

In this sample, this clone turned up once. The chain has TRBV30 and TRBJ1-3; no clear D. Germline V gives CDR1 GTSNPN, CDR2 SVGIG (reference sequence). V was cut by 0 bases and J by 0 bases, with 9 bases left in between. The CDR3 is 15 residues long. CDR3 in DNA: TGTGCCTGGAGTGTTTCCACCAGCTCTGGAAACACCATATATTTT. It encodes CAWSVSTSSGNTIYF.

The chain is built from TRBV6-5 and TRBJ1-6, with D hard to call. The length of the CDR3 is 15 residues. CDR1 and CDR2 from the germline V gene are MNHEY and SVGAGI. Trimming shortened V by 7 bases and J by 3 bases, and 13 bases separated the two germline ends. Here the CDR3 reads CASTLDGDYNSPLHF. CDR3 nucleotides: TGTGCCAGCACCCTGGACGGAGACTATAATTCACCCCTCCACTTT.

Comment on this clone: This sample also contains other DNA sequences that code for the same CDR3. V gene TRBV28 combines with J gene TRBJ1-3; D is unclear. Trimming cost V 2 bases and J 4 bases, with 9 bases left between them. CDR3 length equals 14 residues. The germline V gene has CDR1 MDHEN and CDR2 SYDVKM. The CDR3 here is CASSLRVSGNTIYF. The DNA of the CDR3 is TGTGCCAGCAGTTTACGGGTTTCGGGAAACACCATATATTTT.

The CDR3 loop is CASSWSLTGNPSYEQYF. CDR3 sequence (DNA): TGCGCCAGCAGCTGGAGCCTTACAGGGAATCCCTCCTACGAGCAGTACTTC. This chain joins TRBV5-1 and TRBJ2-7, with D perhaps matching TRBD1 (6 bases). The V end was cut by 3 bases, the J end by 0 bases, with 19 bases between. Per the germline V gene, CDR1 is SGHRS and CDR2 is YFSETQ. This CDR3 region has 17 residues.

This sequence joins TRBV28 and TRBJ1-5, with TRBD1 matching 8 bases. Germline lookup yields CDR1 MDHEN and CDR2 SYDVKM. The junction had 6 bases not matched to a gene; V was cut back by 6 bases and J by 5 bases. CDR3 size: 14 residues. Here the CDR3 DNA reads TGTGCCAGCAGCTCGACAGGGGTGGATCAGCCCCAGCATTTT. Its translation is CASSSTGVDQPQHF.

The V gene is TRBV13, the J gene TRBJ2-7; possibly TRBD1 or TRBD2 for D (6 bases each). V was shortened by 2 bases and J by 6 bases, with 8 bases between the two germline ends. Germline V gene data show CDR1 as PRHDT and CDR2 as FYEKMQ (reference sequence). This CDR3 comprises 12 residues. CDR3 in amino acids: CASSLWGAEQYF. The CDR3 region has the DNA TGTGCCAGCAGCTTATGGGGGGCCGAGCAGTACTTC.

The chain links TRBV9 to TRBJ2-1; 8 bases match TRBD2. V lost 4 bases and J lost 9; bases outside the gene matches: 12. The CDR3 consists of 15 residues. From germline, CDR1 is SGDLS and CDR2 YYNGEE. Here the CDR3 reads CASSPLGGGLVEQFF. CDR3 in DNA: TGTGCCAGCAGCCCCTTGGGCGGGGGGTTGGTTGAGCAGTTCTTC.

The chain employs TRBV9 and TRBJ2-2, with a weak D call TRBD1 (6 bases). CDR1 and CDR2 from the germline V gene are SGDLS and YYNGEE. This CDR3 region has 16 residues. Trimming stripped 3 bases from V and 5 bases from J, with 17 bases between. This CDR3 reads CASSDETQGFTGELFF. The CDR3 bases are TGTGCCAGCAGCGACGAAACTCAGGGGTTTACCGGGGAGCTGTTTTTT.

V and J are TRBV19 and TRBJ1-6; 10 nucleotides line up with TRBD1. Germline V gene data show CDR1 as LNHDA and CDR2 as SQIVND (reference sequence). V gave up 0 bases and J gave up 9 bases; unmatched junction bases: 5. This CDR3 has 16 residues. CDR3 protein: CASSIDLDRGSSPLHF. As DNA, the CDR3 is TGTGCCAGTAGTATAGACCTGGACAGGGGGTCTTCACCCCTCCACTTT. Together with reference TRBV19 and TRBJ1-6, the CDR3 gives the full variable domain: DGGITQSPKYLFRKEGQNVTLSCEQNLNHDAMYWYRQDPGQGLRLIYYSQIVNDFQKGDIAEGYSVSREKKESFPLTVTSAQKNPTAFYLCASSIDLDRGSSPLHFGNGTRLTVT.

The chain is built from TRBV9 and TRBJ2-1; D ambiguous. The CDR3 sequence is 12 residues long. Deletions cut 0 bases from V and 6 bases from J, with 4 bases between. Per germline, CDR1 SGDLS and CDR2 YYNGEE. The CDR3 DNA sequence: TGTGCCAGCAGCGTAGATCCCAATGAGCAGTTCTTC. Amino acids: CASSVDPNEQFF. The variable domain in full, with the rest retrieved from reference TRBV9 and TRBJ2-1, is DSGVTQTPKHLITATGQRVTLRCSPRSGDLSVYWYQQSLDQGLQFLIQYYNGEERAKGNILERFSAQQFPDLHSELNLSSLELGDSALYFCASSVDPNEQFFGPGTRLTVL.

V usage is TRBV12-1 and J usage is TRBJ1-6. TRBV12-1 is recorded as a pseudogene. This CDR3 is 16 amino acids long. CDR3 in DNA: TGTGCCAGCAGCACCTACGGACCGAGCGTGGATTCACCCCTCCACTTT. This gives the protein CASSTYGPSVDSPLHF.

This chain connects TRBV5-1 to TRBJ2-5, with 9 positions matching TRBD1. The CDR3 runs to 15 residues. J gave up 2 bases and V 2 bases, and 4 bases lay outside the gene matches. CDR1 is SGHRS, CDR2 YFSETQ, per germline. This CDR3 reads CASSFRTGAQETQYF. CDR3 sequence (DNA): TGCGCCAGCAGCTTCCGGACAGGGGCGCAAGAGACCCAGTACTTC.

This clone was recorded a few times. The CDR3 DNA sequence: TGTGCTAGTGGTTTGGTAGGGGGCGCCGGCGGTAATTCACCCCTCCACTTT. Its translation is CASGLVGGAGGNSPLHF. The V and J genes are TRBV12-5 and TRBJ1-6; 7 bases match TRBD1. V lost 0 bases to trimming and J lost 6 bases; unmatched junction nucleotides: 8. This CDR3 region has 17 residues. Germline lookup yields CDR1 LGHNT and CDR2 FRNRAP.

This rearrangement joins TRBV7-8 to TRBJ1-2; the match to TRBD1 covers 9 bases. Trimming at V came to 3 bases and at J to 4 bases, leaving 9 bases not matched to a gene. The CDR3 has 16 residues. The germline gives CDR1 SGHVS, CDR2 FQNEAQ. CDR3 protein: CASSLRPPGQGYGYTF. CDR3 DNA: TGTGCCAGCAGCTTGCGCCCTCCGGGACAGGGCTATGGCTACACCTTC.

The chain recombines TRBV5-1 with TRBJ2-1; tentatively, D is TRBD1 or TRBD2 (6 bases each). This CDR3 spans 15 amino acids. The ends were cut back, 4 bases at V and 2 bases at J, with 13 bases in the middle. Germline V CDR1 and CDR2: SGHRS, YFSETQ. CDR3 amino acids: CASSGGPGTYNEQFF. CDR3 sequence (DNA): TGCGCCAGCAGCGGGGGGCCGGGGACCTACAATGAGCAGTTCTTC.

The gene calls are TRBV13 and TRBJ1-4; TRBD1 matches 8 bases. V lost 4 bases, J lost 8 bases, and 3 bases stayed unmatched. CDR3 size: 13 residues. Germline lookup yields CDR1 PRHDT and CDR2 FYEKMQ (reference sequence). CDR3 residues: CASSYGQGEKLFF. Written as DNA, the CDR3 is TGTGCCAGCAGCTACGGACAGGGAGAAAAACTGTTTTTT.

This chain joins TRBV4-1 and TRBJ2-7; TRBD2 is a possible D gene (6 bases). V lost 1 base, J lost 1 base, and 11 bases lay in between. The CDR3 is made up of 15 amino acids. Germline assignment: CDR1 MGHRA and CDR2 YSYEKL. Written as DNA, the CDR3 is TGCGCCAGCAGCCAAGGGGACTCTCCATCCTACGAGCAGTACTTC. Amino acids: CASSQGDSPSYEQYF.

The V and J genes are TRBV10-1 and TRBJ2-7; 9 bases fit TRBD1. With 2 bases clipped from V and 1 base from J, the junction kept 9 bases outside the gene matches. The length of the CDR3 is 17 residues. CDR1 is WNHNN and CDR2 is SYGVQD in the germline V gene (reference sequence). This chain's CDR3 is CASSEKSRGTGSYEQYF. The CDR3 DNA sequence: TGCGCCAGCAGTGAGAAAAGTCGGGGGACAGGGTCCTACGAGCAGTACTTC.

The chain joins TRBV29-1 to TRBJ2-6; D ambiguous. Between the trimmed V and J ends, which lost 5 bases and 0 bases, there was a span of 11 bases. The CDR3 runs to 15 residues. Germline assignment: CDR1 SQVTM and CDR2 ANQGSEA. The CDR3 protein is CSVPGPTSGANVLTF. The DNA of the CDR3 is TGCAGCGTTCCCGGACCGACCTCTGGGGCCAACGTCCTGACTTTC.

The chain employs TRBV9 and TRBJ2-7, with 7 bases that match TRBD2. The length of the CDR3 is 14 residues. V shed 0 bases, J shed 5 bases, and the junction held 5 bases outside the gene matches. CDR1 SGDLS and CDR2 YYNGEE come from the germline V gene. CDR3 in amino acids: CASSVGEGSDEQYF. As DNA, the CDR3 is TGTGCCAGCAGCGTAGGGGAGGGATCGGACGAGCAGTACTTC. The variable domain in full, with the rest retrieved from reference TRBV9 and TRBJ2-7, is DSGVTQTPKHLITATGQRVTLRCSPRSGDLSVYWYQQSLDQGLQFLIQYYNGEERAKGNILERFSAQQFPDLHSELNLSSLELGDSALYFCASSVGEGSDEQYFGPGTRLTVT.

The chain is built from TRBV30 and TRBJ1-2; D uncertain. V was cut by 5 bases and J by 4 bases, with 11 bases left in between. This CDR3 is 12 amino acids long. CDR1 is GTSNPN and CDR2 is SVGIG in the germline V gene (reference sequence). The CDR3 loop is CAWEGGSYGYTF. The CDR3 DNA sequence: TGTGCCTGGGAAGGTGGATCCTATGGCTACACCTTC.

The rearrangement uses TRBV18 and TRBJ2-5, with 7 bases aligning to TRBD2. V was pared by 3 bases and J by 4 bases, with 8 bases of the junction left unmatched. The CDR3 runs 15 residues. Germline values: CDR1 KGHSH, CDR2 LQKENI. CDR3 sequence (DNA): TGTGCCAGCTCACCCCAAGCGGGACTCCCAGAGACCCAGTACTTC. Translating it yields CASSPQAGLPETQYF.

CDR3 amino acids: CASGKDITNYGYTF. Here the CDR3 DNA reads TGTGCCAGCGGGAAGGACATAACTAACTATGGCTACACCTTC. The genes are TRBV28 and TRBJ1-2; tentative D call: TRBD1 (5 bases). The CDR3 length is 14 residues. Germline V gene sequence: CDR1 MDHEN, CDR2 SYDVKM. Trimming took 8 bases from V and 0 from J, leaving 13 bases between them.